Shown below are 27 T cell receptor beta chains from a single sample sequenced in a study of T cells after yellow fever vaccination. TCRdb ran MiXCR on the 5' RACE reads and lists one entry per CDR3 protein. This sample has 150,000 to 200,000 distinct CDR3 sequences, with about 7% found just once. The sequenced sample was CD4+ T cells sorted from PBMCs, obtained about 5 days after the first yellow fever vaccination. The receptors were sampled from a man aged 18-30 years who received the YFV17D yellow fever vaccine.

This clonotype was recorded at least ten times. The J gene is TRBJ2-4, the V gene TRBV2; D not certain. V lost 6 bases and J 8 bases, leaving 11 bases between the germline ends. CDR1 is SNHLY, CDR2 FYNNEI, per germline. The length of the CDR3 is 12 residues. The CDR3 reads CASRALADIQYF. The DNA of the CDR3 is TGTGCCAGCAGGGCCCTTGCAGACATTCAGTACTTC. The full variable domain, in which reference TRBV2 and TRBJ2-4 provide the parts outside the CDR3, is EPEVTQTPSHQVTQMGQEVILRCVPISNHLYFYWYRQILGQKVEFLVSFYNNEISEKSEIFDDQFSVERPDGSNFTLKIRSTKLEDSAMYFCASRALADIQYFGAGTRLSVL.

The V call is TRBV3-1, the J call TRBJ2-4; D is tentatively TRBD1 or TRBD2 (5 bases each). With 4 bases removed from V and 0 bases from J, the gap between germline ends came to 19 bases. The CDR3 is 18 residues long. CDR1 and CDR2 from the germline V gene are LGHDT and YNNKEL (reference sequence). The CDR3 DNA reads as TGTGCCAGCAGCCCTAGGCCAGGGAGCCCTGTAGCCAAAAACATTCAGTACTTC. It is translated as CASSPRPGSPVAKNIQYF.

The chain recombines TRBV25-1 with TRBJ2-3, with unresolved D. V lost 8 bases and J lost 3, with 15 bases in between. This CDR3 is built from 14 residues. Germline V lookup: CDR1 MGHDK, CDR2 SYGVNS. The CDR3 DNA reads as TGTGCCAGCGGCCCCCCAGGCCGAACAGATACGCAGTATTTT. It is translated as CASGPPGRTDTQYF.

Comment on this clonotype: A much larger clone is a single base away; this may be a read error. V is TRBV9 and J is TRBJ2-2, with 10 bases identical to TRBD2. Germline V gives CDR1 SGDLS, CDR2 YYNGEE. CDR3 length equals 16 residues. Trimming cost V 4 bases and J 1 base; bases outside gene matches: 4. CDR3 protein: CASSFRLAGNTGELFF. In DNA, the CDR3 is TGTGCCAGCAGCTTTAGACTAGCGGGGAACACCGGGGAGCTGTTTTTT.

The rearrangement joins TRBV5-1 to TRBJ2-5; no clear D. The CDR3 length is 17 residues. Trimming removed 3 bases from V and 2 bases from J, with 20 bases in between. CDR1 SGHRS and CDR2 YFSETQ come from the germline V gene. The CDR3 DNA reads as TGCGCCAGCAGCTCCCGGCCCGCGGAAGGATATCAAGAGACCCAGTACTTC. Translation gives CASSSRPAEGYQETQYF.

This clonotype occurred many times. V gene TRBV29-1 combines with J gene TRBJ2-4; no reliable D call. The ends were cut back, 1 base at V and 1 base at J, with 5 bases in the middle. CDR1 is SQVTM, CDR2 ANQGSEA, per germline. This CDR3 is built from 13 residues. The CDR3 reads CSVEGLAKNIQYF. In DNA, the CDR3 is TGCAGCGTTGAAGGGTTGGCCAAAAACATTCAGTACTTC.

Only a few counts were recorded for this clonotype. The CDR3: CASSDGTGSTDTQYF. The CDR3 bases are TGTGCCAGCAGCGATGGGACAGGTAGCACAGATACGCAGTATTTT. The chain combines TRBV11-2 with TRBJ2-3, with TRBD1 matching over 8 bases. Losses at the gene ends were 5 bases for V and 0 bases for J; bases not matched to a gene: 4. Germline V CDR1 and CDR2: SGHAT, FQNNGV. This CDR3 contains 15 residues.

This clonotype has a handful of counts. The chain employs TRBV20-1 and TRBJ1-2; no definite D call. V lost 6 bases, J lost 4 bases, and 18 bases lay in between. The germline V gene encodes CDR1 DFQATT and CDR2 SNEGSKA (reference sequence). The CDR3 length is 14 residues. The CDR3, as DNA: TGCAGTGCCGCTCCTCGGGGATATCCCTATGGCTACACCTTC. It translates to CSAAPRGYPYGYTF.

V and J are TRBV5-1 and TRBJ1-2, with a weak D call TRBD1 (6 bases). This CDR3 has 15 amino acids. Germline V CDR1 and CDR2: SGHRS, YFSETQ. Deletions cut 4 bases from V and 5 bases from J, with 18 bases between. CDR3 bases: TGCGCCAGCAGCCTTACAGGGAACTCTCAATATGGCTACACCTTC. Encoded protein: CASSLTGNSQYGYTF.

This clonotype came up many times. The V gene is TRBV7-6, the J gene TRBJ1-6; no reliable D call. Deletions cut 0 bases from V and 7 bases from J, with 4 bases between. The CDR3 runs to 13 residues. Germline-derived CDR1 and CDR2 are SGHVS and FNYEAQ. The CDR3 region is CASSLAENSPLHF. CDR3 DNA: TGTGCCAGCAGCTTAGCAGAGAATTCACCCCTCCACTTT.

This clonotype was seen many times. The chain is built from TRBV7-2 and TRBJ1-6; D call uncertain. In germline, CDR1 is SGHTA, CDR2 FQGNSA. This CDR3 contains 15 residues. V lost 0 bases and J 6 bases, leaving 9 bases between the germline ends. The DNA of the CDR3 is TGTGCCAGCAGCTTAGCCGCACGGACTAATTCACCCCTCCACTTT. Translating it yields CASSLAARTNSPLHF.

The genes are TRBV7-2 and TRBJ1-1; no reliable D call. Trimming pared 1 base from V and 1 base from J, leaving 10 bases between. CDR3 length equals 15 residues. The V gene's germline CDR1 is SGHTA and CDR2 FQGNSA. The DNA for the CDR3 is TGTGCCAGCAGCTTAGTAGGAGCAGGGAACACTGAAGCTTTCTTT. Residues: CASSLVGAGNTEAFF.

At least ten counts were recorded for this clonotype. The chain carries TRBV5-1 and TRBJ2-5, with TRBD2 as a possible D gene (5 bases). Germline V gene data show CDR1 as SGHRS and CDR2 as YFSETQ. The CDR3 has 14 residues. Trimming removed 4 bases from V and 3 bases from J, with 13 bases in between. The CDR3 DNA reads TGCGCCAGCAGCCCCAGGCCCGGGGAAGAGACCCAGTACTTC. The encoded protein is CASSPRPGEETQYF.

This clonotype was recorded many times. The chain carries TRBV6-5 and TRBJ2-7; D may be TRBD2 (6 bases). Germline CDR1 reads MNHEY; CDR2 reads SVGAGI. V was clipped by 0 bases and J by 2 bases, with 8 bases between them. The CDR3 spans 14 residues. The CDR3: CASSYSAGTYEQYF. Written as DNA, the CDR3 is TGTGCCAGCAGTTACTCGGCGGGGACCTACGAGCAGTACTTC.

This clonotype was recorded at least ten times. The rearrangement uses TRBV18 and TRBJ2-5, with D tentatively TRBD2 (6 bases). Germline assignment: CDR1 KGHSH and CDR2 LQKENI. Trimming left V 2 bases short and J 3 bases short, with 13 bases between. The CDR3 extends over 15 amino acids. CDR3 DNA: TGTGCCAGCTCACCAAGGGCGGGGATGAAAGAGACCCAGTACTTC. Translation: CASSPRAGMKETQYF.

Ten or more counts support this clonotype. CDR3 sequence (DNA): TGTGCCAGCGGCCTCCCAGCGCATTACAATGAGCAGTTCTTC. It is translated as CASGLPAHYNEQFF. The chain carries TRBV28 and TRBJ2-1; D is uncertain. Germline V gene data show CDR1 as MDHEN and CDR2 as SYDVKM. This CDR3 is 14 amino acids long. The V end was cut by 8 bases, the J end by 4 bases, with 15 bases between.

This clonotype was counted ten times or more. The chain combines TRBV4-1 with TRBJ2-3; no reliable D call. Germline CDR1 reads MGHRA; CDR2 reads YSYEKL. V lost 5 bases to trimming and J lost 6 bases, with 24 bases between them. There are 17 residues in the CDR3. The CDR3 loop reads CASSFQDLSGLGDTQYF. In DNA, the CDR3 is TGCGCCAGCAGCTTCCAAGATTTAAGTGGGCTCGGGGATACGCAGTATTTT.

This clonotype appeared a few times. The V and J genes are TRBV28 and TRBJ2-6; a weak D match, TRBD1 (6 bases). V was trimmed by 7 bases and J by 0 bases, leaving 19 bases between them. The CDR3 is 18 residues long. The germline V gene encodes CDR1 MDHEN and CDR2 SYDVKM. The CDR3 reads CASTLGAQHYSGANVLTF. The CDR3 DNA sequence: TGTGCCAGCACACTGGGGGCACAGCACTACTCTGGGGCCAACGTCCTGACTTTC.

J is TRBJ1-2 and V is TRBV7-2; tentative D call: TRBD1 (6 bases). The CDR3 contains 13 residues. Trimming pared 5 bases from V and 7 bases from J, leaving 14 bases between. The germline V gene has CDR1 SGHTA and CDR2 FQGNSA. CDR3 DNA sequence: TGTGCCAGCAGCACCGCCACAGGGTCTGGCTACACCTTC. Amino acids: CASSTATGSGYTF.

To note about this clonotype: A single base separates this from a much larger clone, so it may be a read error. This sequence joins TRBV3-1 and TRBJ2-7; weak D call: TRBD1 (6 bases). There are 13 residues in the CDR3. The V gene's germline CDR1 is LGHDT and CDR2 YNNKEL (reference sequence). CDR3 amino acids: CTSSGGSSYEQYF. The DNA of the CDR3 is TGTACCAGCAGTGGGGGCAGCTCCTACGAGCAGTACTTC.

In this sample, this clonotype turned up a few times. This rearrangement joins TRBV19 to TRBJ1-1; TRBD1 agrees at 7 bases. From germline, CDR1 is LNHDA and CDR2 SQIVND (reference sequence). This CDR3 is 15 amino acids long. V lost 1 base, J lost 7 bases, and 9 bases stayed unmatched. The CDR3 reads CASSIGDSNSIEAFF. In nucleotides, the CDR3 is TGTGCCAGTAGTATAGGGGACAGCAATTCCATTGAAGCTTTCTTT.

In this sample, this clonotype turned up many times. Mismatch with germline at one junction end may stem from a read error. The V gene is TRBV5-5, the J gene TRBJ1-1; D uncertain. The germline V gene encodes CDR1 SGHKS and CDR2 YYEKEE (reference sequence). The CDR3 covers 13 residues. The DNA for the CDR3 is TGTGCCAGCACCTTGTTACCGAACACTGAAGCTTTCTTT. Protein sequence: CASTLLPNTEAFF.

This clonotype was recorded many times. The chain is built from TRBV7-3 and TRBJ2-2, with 16 bases fitting TRBD2. Germline V gene sequence: CDR1 SGHTA, CDR2 FQGTGA. Trimming cost V 4 bases and J 1 base; bases outside gene matches: 3. The CDR3 is 18 residues long. CDR3 amino acids: CASSSGTSGGENTGELFF. CDR3 coding DNA: TGTGCCAGCAGCTCCGGGACTAGCGGGGGGGAGAACACCGGGGAGCTGTTTTTT. Full variable domain (rest looked up from reference TRBV7-3 and TRBJ2-2): GAGVSQTPSNKVTEKGKYVELRCDPISGHTALYWYRQSLGQGPEFLIYFQGTGAADDSGLPNDRFFAVRPEGSVSTLKIQRTERGDSAVYLCASSSGTSGGENTGELFFGEGSRLTVL.

This clonotype was found many times. The V gene is TRBV20-1, the J gene TRBJ2-3; a weak D match, TRBD2 (5 bases). The CDR3 is made up of 13 amino acids. Germline CDR1 and CDR2: DFQATT and SNEGSKA (reference sequence). CDR3 residues: CRTAELFTDTQYF. Here the CDR3 DNA reads TGCAGAACAGCGGAACTTTTCACAGATACGCAGTATTTT.

This clonotype appeared many times. This chain uses TRBV11-1 with TRBJ2-7; 7 bases are a match to TRBD2. The CDR3 sequence is 17 residues long. Trimming cost V 3 bases and J 5 bases; bases outside gene matches: 16. CDR1 is SGHAT, CDR2 FQDESV, per germline (reference sequence). The CDR3 DNA reads as TGTGCCAGCAGCTTCCCCCCCTCTAACGGGGGGAAAAACGAGCAGTACGTC. Its translation: CASSFPPSNGGKNEQYV.

The rearrangement joins TRBV7-2 to TRBJ2-2, with D possibly TRBD1 on 6 matching bases. CDR1 and CDR2 (germline): SGHTA, FQGNSA. V lost 4 bases and J lost 0, with 15 bases in between. There are 17 residues in the CDR3. This chain's CDR3 is CASSSFPGHTNTGELFF. DNA for the CDR3: TGTGCCAGCAGCTCCTTTCCGGGACACACGAACACCGGGGAGCTGTTTTTT.

The chain employs TRBV25-1 and TRBJ1-2; possibly TRBD1 for D (5 bases). The CDR3 extends over 15 amino acids. The germline V gene has CDR1 MGHDK and CDR2 SYGVNS. V lost 0 bases and J 4 bases, leaving 12 bases between the germline ends. CDR3 in DNA: TGTGCCAGCAGTGAATATGAGGGGCATTCCTATGGCTACACCTTC. It yields the protein CASSEYEGHSYGYTF.